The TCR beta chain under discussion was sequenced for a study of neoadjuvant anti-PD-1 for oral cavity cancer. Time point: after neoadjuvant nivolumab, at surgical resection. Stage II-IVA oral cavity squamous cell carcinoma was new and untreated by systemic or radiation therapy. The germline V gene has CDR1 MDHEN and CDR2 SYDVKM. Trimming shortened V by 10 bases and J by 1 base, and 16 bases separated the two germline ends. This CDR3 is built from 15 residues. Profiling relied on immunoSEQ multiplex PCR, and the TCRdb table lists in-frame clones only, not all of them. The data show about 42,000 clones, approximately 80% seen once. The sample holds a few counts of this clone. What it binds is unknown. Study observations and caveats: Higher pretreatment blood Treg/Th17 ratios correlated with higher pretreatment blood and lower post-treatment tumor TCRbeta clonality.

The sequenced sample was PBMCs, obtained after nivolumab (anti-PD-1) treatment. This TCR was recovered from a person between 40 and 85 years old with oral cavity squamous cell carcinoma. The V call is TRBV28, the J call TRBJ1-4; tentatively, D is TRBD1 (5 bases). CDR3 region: CATVTPGVTNEKLFF. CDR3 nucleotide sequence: TGTGCCACCGTGACACCGGGGGTAACTAATGAAAAACTGTTTTTT.